This section outlines one T cell receptor (beta chain) sequence together with its context. As yet, its antigen is unknown. Germline V CDR1 and CDR2: SEHNR, FQNEAQ (reference sequence). This CDR3 has 14 amino acids. V shed 5 bases and J shed 0 bases, with 11 bases lying between them. This record belongs to a study of T cell responses to AZD1222 COVID-19 vaccine. General study points: Spike-specific TCR breadth and depth went up after people got two AZD1222 doses.

Clones were sequenced by immunoSEQ multiplex PCR, and TCRdb holds only the in-frame ones, with some missing. This sample carries about 93,000 clones, approximately 86% of them seen once, and the ten largest clones take around 5.9%. Sequenced here: peripheral blood, sampled on day 0 of AZD1222 vaccination. The clonotype was recovered from an adult in good health. The rearrangement links TRBV7-9 to TRBJ2-7; tentative D call: TRBD1 (6 bases). Here the CDR3 reads CASSPQGTSYEQYF. In DNA form, the CDR3 reads TGTGCCAGCAGCCCCCAGGGGACCTCCTACGAGCAGTACTTC.